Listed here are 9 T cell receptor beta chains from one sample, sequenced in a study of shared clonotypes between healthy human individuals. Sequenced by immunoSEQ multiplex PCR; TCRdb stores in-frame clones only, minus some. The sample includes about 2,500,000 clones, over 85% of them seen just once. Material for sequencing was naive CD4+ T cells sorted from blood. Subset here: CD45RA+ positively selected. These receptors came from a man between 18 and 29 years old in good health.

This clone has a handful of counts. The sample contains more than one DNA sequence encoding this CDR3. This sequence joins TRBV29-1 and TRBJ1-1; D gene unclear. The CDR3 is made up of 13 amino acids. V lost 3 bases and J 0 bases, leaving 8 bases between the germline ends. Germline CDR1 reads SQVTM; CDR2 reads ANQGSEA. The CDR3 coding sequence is TGCAGCGTTGAGAGTCAGATGAACACTGAAGCTTTCTTT. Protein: CSVESQMNTEAFF.

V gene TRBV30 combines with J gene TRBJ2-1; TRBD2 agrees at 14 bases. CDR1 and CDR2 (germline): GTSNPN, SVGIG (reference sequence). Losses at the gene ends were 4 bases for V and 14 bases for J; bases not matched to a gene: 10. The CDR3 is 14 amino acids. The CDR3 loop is CAWTEGLAGEKEFF. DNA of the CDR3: TGTGCCTGGACCGAGGGACTAGCGGGAGAAAAAGAGTTCTTC. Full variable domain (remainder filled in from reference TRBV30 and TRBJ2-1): SQTIHQWPATLVQPVGSPLSLECTVEGTSNPNLYWYRQAAGRGLQLLFYSVGIGQISSEVPQNLSASRPQDRQFILSSKKLLLSDSGFYLCAWTEGLAGEKEFFGPGTRLTVL.

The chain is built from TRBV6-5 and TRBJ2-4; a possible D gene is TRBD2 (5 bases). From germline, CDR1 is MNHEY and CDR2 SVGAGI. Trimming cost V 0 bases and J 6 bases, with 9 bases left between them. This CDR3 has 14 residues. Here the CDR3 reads CASSYSFEGNIQYF. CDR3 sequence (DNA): TGTGCCAGCAGTTACTCGTTTGAGGGAAACATTCAGTACTTC.

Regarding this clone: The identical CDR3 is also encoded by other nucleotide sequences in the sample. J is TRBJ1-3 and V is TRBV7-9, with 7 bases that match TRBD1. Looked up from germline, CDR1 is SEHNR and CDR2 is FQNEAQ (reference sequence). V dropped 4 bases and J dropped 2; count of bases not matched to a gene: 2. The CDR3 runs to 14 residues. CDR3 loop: CASSSRGAGNTIYF. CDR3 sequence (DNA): TGTGCCAGCAGCTCCAGGGGGGCTGGAAACACCATATATTTT.

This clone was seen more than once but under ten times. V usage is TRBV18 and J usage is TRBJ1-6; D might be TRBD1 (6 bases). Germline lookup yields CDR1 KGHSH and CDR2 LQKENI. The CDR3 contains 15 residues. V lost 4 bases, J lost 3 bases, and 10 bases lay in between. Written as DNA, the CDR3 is TGTGCCAGCTCACGGGGACAAGTCTATAATTCACCCCTCCACTTT. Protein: CASSRGQVYNSPLHF.

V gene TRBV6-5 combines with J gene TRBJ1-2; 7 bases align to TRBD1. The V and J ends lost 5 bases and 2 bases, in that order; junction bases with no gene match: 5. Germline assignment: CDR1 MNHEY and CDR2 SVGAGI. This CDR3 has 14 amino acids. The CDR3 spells CASSGTDGNYGYTF. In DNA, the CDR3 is TGTGCCAGCAGTGGGACAGATGGGAACTATGGCTACACCTTC.

This CDR3 is CASSPGTGGVSGANVLTF. The CDR3 nucleotides read TGTGCCAGCAGCCCCGGGACAGGGGGTGTATCTGGGGCCAACGTCCTGACTTTC. This chain joins TRBV7-9 and TRBJ2-6; 11 bases align to TRBD1. With 5 bases clipped from V and 1 base from J, the junction kept 7 bases outside the gene matches. The CDR3 has 18 residues. CDR1 is SEHNR, CDR2 FQNEAQ, per germline (reference sequence).

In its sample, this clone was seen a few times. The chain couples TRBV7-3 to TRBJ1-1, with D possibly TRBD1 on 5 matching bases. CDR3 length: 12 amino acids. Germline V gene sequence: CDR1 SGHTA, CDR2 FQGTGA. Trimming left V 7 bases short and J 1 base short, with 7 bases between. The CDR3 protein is CASKGRNTEAFF. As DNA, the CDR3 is TGTGCCAGCAAGGGGCGGAACACTGAAGCTTTCTTT. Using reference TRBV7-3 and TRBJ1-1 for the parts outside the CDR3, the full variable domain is GAGVSQTPSNKVTEKGKYVELRCDPISGHTALYWYRQSLGQGPEFLIYFQGTGAADDSGLPNDRFFAVRPEGSVSTLKIQRTERGDSAVYLCASKGRNTEAFFGQGTRLTVV.

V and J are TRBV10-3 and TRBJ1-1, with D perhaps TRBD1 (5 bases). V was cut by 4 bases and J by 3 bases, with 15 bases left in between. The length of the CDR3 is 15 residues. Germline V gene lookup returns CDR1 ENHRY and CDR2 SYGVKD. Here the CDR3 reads CAISAGALGDTEAFF. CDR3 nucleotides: TGTGCCATCAGTGCCGGGGCCCTGGGGGACACTGAAGCTTTCTTT.